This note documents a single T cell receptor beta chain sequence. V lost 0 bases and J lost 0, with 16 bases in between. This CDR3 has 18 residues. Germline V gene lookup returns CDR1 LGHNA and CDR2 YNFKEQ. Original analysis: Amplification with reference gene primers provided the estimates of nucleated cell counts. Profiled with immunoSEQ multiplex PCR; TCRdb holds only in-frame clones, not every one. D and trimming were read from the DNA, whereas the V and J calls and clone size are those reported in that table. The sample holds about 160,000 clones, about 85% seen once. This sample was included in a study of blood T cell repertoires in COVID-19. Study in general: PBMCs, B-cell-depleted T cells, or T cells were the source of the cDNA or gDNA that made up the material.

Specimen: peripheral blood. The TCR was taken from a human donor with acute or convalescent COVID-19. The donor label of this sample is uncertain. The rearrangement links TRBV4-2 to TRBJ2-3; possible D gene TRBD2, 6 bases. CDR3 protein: CASSQDIVAGSSTDTQYF. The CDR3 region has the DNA TGTGCCAGCAGCCAAGATATCGTGGCGGGGTCTAGCACAGATACGCAGTATTTT.